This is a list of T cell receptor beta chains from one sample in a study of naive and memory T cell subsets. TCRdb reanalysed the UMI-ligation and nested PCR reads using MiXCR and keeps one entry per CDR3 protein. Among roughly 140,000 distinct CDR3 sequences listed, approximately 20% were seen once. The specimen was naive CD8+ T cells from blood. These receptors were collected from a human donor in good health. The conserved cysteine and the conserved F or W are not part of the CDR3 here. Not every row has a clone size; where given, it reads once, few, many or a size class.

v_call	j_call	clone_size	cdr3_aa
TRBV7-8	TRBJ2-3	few	ASSLVPDTDTQY
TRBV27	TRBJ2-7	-	ASSREVGYEQY
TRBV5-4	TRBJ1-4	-	ASSPGQGPTNEKLF
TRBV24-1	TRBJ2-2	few	ATSQPRTGTTGELF
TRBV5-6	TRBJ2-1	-	ASSLDWGNEQF
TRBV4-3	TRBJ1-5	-	ASSQEIREEYSNQPQH
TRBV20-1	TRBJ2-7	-	SARDVAVLDEQY
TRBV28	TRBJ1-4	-	ASSPRVATNEKLF
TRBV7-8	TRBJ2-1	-	ASSLSASGSIPSSYNEQF
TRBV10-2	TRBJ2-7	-	ASSVSSHPSYEQY
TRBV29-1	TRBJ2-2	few	SVGTGIRGGELF
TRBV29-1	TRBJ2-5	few	SVEGLAEPKETQY
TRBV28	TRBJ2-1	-	ASSFPAAGGGDEQF
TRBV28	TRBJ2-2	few	ASTLGQGVGTGELF
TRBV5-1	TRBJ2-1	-	ASSLEVLAPKHEQF
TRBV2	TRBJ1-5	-	ASRDAGGLQPQH
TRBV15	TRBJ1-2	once	ATSRDPGAVYGYT
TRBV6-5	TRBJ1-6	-	ATATDYNSPLH
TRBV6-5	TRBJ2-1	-	ASGREGLNEQF
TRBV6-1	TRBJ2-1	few	ASSELVHLNEQF
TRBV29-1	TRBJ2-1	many	SVGTSRPYNEQF
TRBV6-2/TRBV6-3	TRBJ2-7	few	ASSSEPNSYEQY
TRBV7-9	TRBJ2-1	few	ASSDSNNEQF
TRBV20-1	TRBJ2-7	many	SARDGNLGQVALSHSYEQY
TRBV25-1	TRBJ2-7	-	ASSAQGWEQY
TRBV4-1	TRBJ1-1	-	ASKSGTEAF
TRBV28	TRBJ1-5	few	ASSIGTGSNQPQH
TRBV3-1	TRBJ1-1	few	ASSQEGQLGGEAF
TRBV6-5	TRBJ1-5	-	ASSYSISQPQH
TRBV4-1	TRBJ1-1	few	ASSQWQGANTEAF
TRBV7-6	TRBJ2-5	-	ASSFGAGGIETQY
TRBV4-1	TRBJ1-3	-	ASSQDHPSTTGNTIY
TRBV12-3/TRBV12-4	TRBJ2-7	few	ASSTHDREARYEQY
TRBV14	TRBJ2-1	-	ASSQVPYRVSFDEQF
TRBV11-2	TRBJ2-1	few	ASSDRGAYEQF
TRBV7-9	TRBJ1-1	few	ASSPPGHPNPAF
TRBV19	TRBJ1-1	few	ASSIRVNTEAF